This TCR beta chain was documented in a study of cytomegalovirus exposure and HLA in healthy donors. The study, taken as a whole, reports: Across donors, sequencing depth was assumed by presence/absence analyses to be roughly uniform. In a later analysis, at a false discovery rate of 0.05, 15,000 to 20,000 TCR beta sequences matched HLA alleles. The investigators catalogued some 150 TCR beta chains as cytomegalovirus-associated.

With respect to this clone: The target antigen is unknown.

This CDR3 contains 16 residues. The PCR contained 60 Vbeta and 13 Jbeta primers. TCRdb's table, derived via immunoSEQ multiplex PCR, lists solely in-frame clones and lacks some. The sample contains about 82,000 clones, less than 80% of which appear only once. The receptor was derived from a woman aged 40 to 49 in good health and CMV-seropositive. The sample consisted of PBMCs. V gene TRBV21-1 combines with J gene TRBJ2-7; TRBD2 is the table's D call and was not checked against the DNA. TRBV21-1 is given as a pseudogene. The CDR3 DNA reads as TGTGCCAGCAGCAAAGGTGTAGCGGGAGGGCCCTACGAGCAGTACTTC. This encodes CASSKGVAGGPYEQYF.